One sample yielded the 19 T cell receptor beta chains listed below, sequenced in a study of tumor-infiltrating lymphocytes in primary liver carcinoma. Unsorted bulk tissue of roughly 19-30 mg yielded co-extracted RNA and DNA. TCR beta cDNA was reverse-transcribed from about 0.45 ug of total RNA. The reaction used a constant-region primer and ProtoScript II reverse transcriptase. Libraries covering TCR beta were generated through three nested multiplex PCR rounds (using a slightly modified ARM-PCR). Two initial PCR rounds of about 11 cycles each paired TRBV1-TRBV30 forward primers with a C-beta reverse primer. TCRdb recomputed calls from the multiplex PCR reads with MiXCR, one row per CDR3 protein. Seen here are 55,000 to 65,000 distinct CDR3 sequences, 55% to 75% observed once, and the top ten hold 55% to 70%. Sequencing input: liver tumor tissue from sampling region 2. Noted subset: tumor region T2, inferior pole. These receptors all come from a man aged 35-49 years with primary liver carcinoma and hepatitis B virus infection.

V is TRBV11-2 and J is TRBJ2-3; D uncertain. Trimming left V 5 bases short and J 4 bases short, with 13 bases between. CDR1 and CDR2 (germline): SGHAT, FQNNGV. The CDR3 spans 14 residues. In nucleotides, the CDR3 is TGTGCCAGCAGCACCCGACCCGAAGCAGATACGCAGTATTTT. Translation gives CASSTRPEADTQYF.

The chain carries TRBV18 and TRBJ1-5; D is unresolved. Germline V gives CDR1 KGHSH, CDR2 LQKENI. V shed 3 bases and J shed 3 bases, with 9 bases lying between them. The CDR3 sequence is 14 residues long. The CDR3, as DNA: TGTGCCAGCTCACCTTCAGAGTACAATCAGCCCCAGCATTTT. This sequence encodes CASSPSEYNQPQHF.

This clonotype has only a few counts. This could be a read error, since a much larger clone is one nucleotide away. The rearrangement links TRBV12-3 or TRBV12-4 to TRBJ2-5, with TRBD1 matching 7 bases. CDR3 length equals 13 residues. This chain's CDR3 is CASSLVQGETQNF. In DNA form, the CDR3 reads TGTGCCAGCAGTTTGGTGCAGGGGGAGACCCAGAACTTC.

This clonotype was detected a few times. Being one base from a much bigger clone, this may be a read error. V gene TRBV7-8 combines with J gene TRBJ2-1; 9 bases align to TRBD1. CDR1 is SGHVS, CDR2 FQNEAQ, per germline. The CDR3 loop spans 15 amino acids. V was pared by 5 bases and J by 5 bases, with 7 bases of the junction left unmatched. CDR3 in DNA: TGTGCCAGCAGCCTTGACAGGGGGTATAACAATGAGCAGTTCTTC. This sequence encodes CASSLDRGYNNEQFF.

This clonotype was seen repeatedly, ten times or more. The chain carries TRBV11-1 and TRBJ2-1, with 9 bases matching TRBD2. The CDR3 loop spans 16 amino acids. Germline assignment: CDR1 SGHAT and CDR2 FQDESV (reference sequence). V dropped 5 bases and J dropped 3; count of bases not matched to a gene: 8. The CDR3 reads CASSPELAGDYNEQFF. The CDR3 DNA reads TGTGCCAGCAGCCCTGAACTAGCGGGCGACTACAATGAGCAGTTCTTC.

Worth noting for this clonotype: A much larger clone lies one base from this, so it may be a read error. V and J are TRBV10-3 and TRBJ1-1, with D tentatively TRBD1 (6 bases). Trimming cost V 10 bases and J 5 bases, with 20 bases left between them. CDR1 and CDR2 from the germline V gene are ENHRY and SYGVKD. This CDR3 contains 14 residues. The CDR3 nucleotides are TGTGCCACGTCCACTCCGGGCCAGGGGACTGAAGCTTTCTTT. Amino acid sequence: CATSTPGQGTEAFF.

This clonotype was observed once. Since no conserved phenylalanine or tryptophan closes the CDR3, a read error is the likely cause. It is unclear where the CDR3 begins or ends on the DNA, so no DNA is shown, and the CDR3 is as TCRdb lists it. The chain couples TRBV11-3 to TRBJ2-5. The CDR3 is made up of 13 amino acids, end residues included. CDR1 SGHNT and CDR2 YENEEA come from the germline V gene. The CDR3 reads CASSWGSQEAQYS.

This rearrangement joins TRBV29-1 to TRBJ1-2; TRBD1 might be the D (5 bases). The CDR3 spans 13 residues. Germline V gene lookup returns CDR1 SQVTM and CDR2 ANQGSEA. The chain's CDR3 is CRVTLRGDYGYTF. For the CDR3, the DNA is TGCAGGGTTACCCTAAGAGGGGACTATGGCTACACCTTC.

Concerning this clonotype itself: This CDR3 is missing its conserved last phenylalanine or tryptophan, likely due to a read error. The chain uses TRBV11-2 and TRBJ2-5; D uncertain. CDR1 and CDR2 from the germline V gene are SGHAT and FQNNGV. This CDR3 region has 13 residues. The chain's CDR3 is CASNKGAQEAQYL. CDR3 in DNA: TGTGCCAGCAATAAGGGCGCACAAGAGGCCCAGTACCTC.

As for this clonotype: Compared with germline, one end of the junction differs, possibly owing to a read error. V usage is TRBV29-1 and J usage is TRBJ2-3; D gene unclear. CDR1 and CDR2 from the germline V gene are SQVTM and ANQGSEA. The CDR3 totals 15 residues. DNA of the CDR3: TGCAGCGTTGTCGACCTAGTGGGAAGAACAGATACGCAATATTTT. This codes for CSVVDLVGRTDTQYF.

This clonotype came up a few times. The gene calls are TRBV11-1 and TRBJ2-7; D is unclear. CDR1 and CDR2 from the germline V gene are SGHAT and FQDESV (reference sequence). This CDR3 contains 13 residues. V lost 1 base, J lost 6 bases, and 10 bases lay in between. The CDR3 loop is CASSLGLGLEQYF. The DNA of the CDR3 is TGTGCCAGCAGCTTAGGACTGGGCCTCGAGCAGTACTTC.

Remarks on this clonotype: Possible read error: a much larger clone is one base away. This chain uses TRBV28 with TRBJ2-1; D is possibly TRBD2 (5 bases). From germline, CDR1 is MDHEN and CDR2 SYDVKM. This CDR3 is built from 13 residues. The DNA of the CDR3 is TGTACCAGCAGCCCGAGTTGGGGAGTTGAGCAGTTCTTC. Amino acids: CTSSPSWGVEQFF.

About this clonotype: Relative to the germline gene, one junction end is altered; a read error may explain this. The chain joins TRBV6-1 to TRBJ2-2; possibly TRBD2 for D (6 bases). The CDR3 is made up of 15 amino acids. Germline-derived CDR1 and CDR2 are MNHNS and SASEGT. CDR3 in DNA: TGTACCAGCGGTGGGATAGGACTACACACCGGGGAGGTGTTTTTT. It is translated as CTSGGIGLHTGEVFF.

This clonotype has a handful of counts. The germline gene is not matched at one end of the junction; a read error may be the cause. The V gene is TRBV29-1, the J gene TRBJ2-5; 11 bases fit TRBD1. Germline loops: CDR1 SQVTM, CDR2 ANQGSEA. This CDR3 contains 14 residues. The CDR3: CSVSDRGRKKTQYF. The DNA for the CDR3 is TGTAGCGTTTCGGACAGGGGGCGCAAAAAGACCCAGTACTTC.

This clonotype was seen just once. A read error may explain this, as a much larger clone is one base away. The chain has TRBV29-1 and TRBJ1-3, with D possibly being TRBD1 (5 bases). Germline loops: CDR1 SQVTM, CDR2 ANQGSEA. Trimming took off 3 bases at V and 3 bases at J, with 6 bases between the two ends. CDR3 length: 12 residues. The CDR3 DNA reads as TGCAGCGTTGATGGGGGTGGAAACACCATATATTTT. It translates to CSVDGGGNTIYF.

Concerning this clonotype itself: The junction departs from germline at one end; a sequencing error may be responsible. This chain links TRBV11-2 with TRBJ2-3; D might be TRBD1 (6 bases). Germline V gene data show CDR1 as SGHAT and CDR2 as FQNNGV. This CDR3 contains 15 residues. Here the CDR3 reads CANSLPGQGPDTRYF. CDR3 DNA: TGTGCCAACAGCTTACCCGGGCAGGGGCCGGATACGCGGTATTTT.

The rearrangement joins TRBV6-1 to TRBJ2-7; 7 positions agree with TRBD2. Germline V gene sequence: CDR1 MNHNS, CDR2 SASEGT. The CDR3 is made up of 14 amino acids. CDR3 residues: CVSRVAGSSYEQYF. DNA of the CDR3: TGTGTCAGTAGGGTAGCGGGCAGCTCCTACGAGCAGTACTTC.

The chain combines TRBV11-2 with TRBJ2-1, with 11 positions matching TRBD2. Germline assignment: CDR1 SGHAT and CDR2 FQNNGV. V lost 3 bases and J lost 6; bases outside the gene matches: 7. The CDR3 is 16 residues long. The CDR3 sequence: CASSFRLAGHFNEQFF. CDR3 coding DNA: TGTGCCAGCAGCTTTCGACTAGCGGGACATTTCAATGAGCAGTTCTTC.

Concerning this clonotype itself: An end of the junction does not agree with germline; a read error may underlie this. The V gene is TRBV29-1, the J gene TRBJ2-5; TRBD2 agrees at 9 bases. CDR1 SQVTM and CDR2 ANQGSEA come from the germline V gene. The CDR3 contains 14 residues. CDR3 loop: CGDEDKASGETQYF. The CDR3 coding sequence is TGCGGCGATGAAGATAAGGCTAGCGGGGAGACTCAGTACTTC.